These 22 T cell receptor beta chains originate from one sample sequenced in a study of blood T cell repertoires in COVID-19. Sequencing used immunoSEQ multiplex PCR; TCRdb keeps in-frame clones, though not all of them. Counted here are approximately 210,000 clones, 90% to 95% occurring once; the ten biggest clones make up 0.7% to 0.8%. What was sequenced was peripheral blood. Source of these receptors: a man aged 25-45 years with COVID-19, enrolled during active disease.

Here the CDR3 DNA reads TGTGCCAGCAGCTTAGGTCAGGGGGATACGCAGTATTTT. Its translation is CASSLGQGDTQYF. The chain is built from TRBV7-9 and TRBJ2-3; perhaps TRBD1 as D (6 bases). Trimming stripped 1 base from V and 6 bases from J, with 8 bases between. From germline, CDR1 is SEHNR and CDR2 FQNEAQ (reference sequence). The CDR3 totals 13 residues.

The chain employs TRBV7-9 and TRBJ2-3; TRBD2 matches at 8 bases. This CDR3 region has 16 residues. J was trimmed by 0 bases and V by 5 bases; bases with no gene match: 7. Germline assignment: CDR1 SEHNR and CDR2 FQNEAQ (reference sequence). The CDR3 sequence is CASSPPAGVSTDTQYF. The CDR3 DNA reads TGTGCCAGCAGCCCGCCAGCGGGGGTGAGCACAGATACGCAGTATTTT.

The chain is built from TRBV11-2 and TRBJ2-1; TRBD2 is a possible D gene (6 bases). This CDR3 has 14 residues. V gave up 2 bases and J gave up 10 bases, with 15 bases separating them. Germline V gives CDR1 SGHAT, CDR2 FQNNGV. CDR3 residues: CASSLLASLAEQFF. The DNA of the CDR3 is TGTGCCAGCAGCTTACTAGCAAGCCTAGCGGAGCAGTTCTTC.

This sequence joins TRBV18 and TRBJ2-1; 9 positions match TRBD2. Germline V CDR1 and CDR2: KGHSH, LQKENI. The CDR3 runs 17 residues. J lost 5 bases, V lost 1 base, and 9 bases had no gene match. As DNA, the CDR3 is TGTGCCAGCTCACCACTGGGGCGGGGGGGACTAAACAATGAGCAGTTCTTC. This encodes CASSPLGRGGLNNEQFF.

The chain is built from TRBV6-5 and TRBJ1-1; D might be TRBD1 (5 bases). Germline CDR1 and CDR2: MNHEY and SVGAGI. The CDR3 is made up of 13 amino acids. V was clipped by 9 bases and J by 2 bases, with 13 bases between them. This CDR3 reads CASKQGANTEAFF. The CDR3 DNA reads TGTGCCAGTAAACAAGGGGCAAACACTGAAGCTTTCTTT.

The chain recombines TRBV5-1 with TRBJ2-5, with unresolved D. The length of the CDR3 is 12 residues. Germline CDR1 SGHRS, CDR2 YFSETQ. Between the trimmed V and J ends, which lost 1 base and 2 bases, there was a span of 3 bases. CDR3 coding DNA: TGCGCCAGCAGCTTGTTACAAGAGACCCAGTACTTC. Protein sequence: CASSLLQETQYF.

The chain couples TRBV6-5 to TRBJ2-6; a weak D match, TRBD2 (5 bases). The CDR3 is made up of 15 amino acids. Germline V CDR1 and CDR2: MNHEY, SVGAGI. The germline V and J ends were trimmed by 4 bases and 4 bases, with 11 bases remaining between them. CDR3 protein: CASSSHGNGANVLTF. CDR3 coding DNA: TGTGCCAGCAGTTCCCACGGGAACGGGGCCAACGTCCTGACTTTC.

This sequence joins TRBV6-5 and TRBJ1-1, with D possibly matching TRBD1 (5 bases). Germline CDR1 MNHEY, CDR2 SVGAGI. Trimming left V 3 bases short and J 0 bases short, with 14 bases between. The CDR3 is 16 residues long. The CDR3: CASSYQGPTMNTEAFF. For the CDR3, the DNA is TGTGCCAGCAGTTATCAGGGCCCAACCATGAACACTGAAGCTTTCTTT.

The rearrangement links TRBV18 to TRBJ1-5; D gene ambiguous. Per the germline V gene, CDR1 is KGHSH and CDR2 is LQKENI. The length of the CDR3 is 15 residues. The germline V and J ends were trimmed by 1 base and 6 bases, with 13 bases remaining between them. The CDR3 here is CASSPQGGRSQPQHF. CDR3 coding DNA: TGTGCCAGCTCACCACAAGGAGGGAGAAGTCAGCCCCAGCATTTT. The full variable domain, rest sourced from reference TRBV18 and TRBJ1-5, is NAGVMQNPRHLVRRRGQEARLRCSPMKGHSHVYWYRQLPEEGLKFMVYLQKENIIDESGMPKERFSAEFPKEGPSILRIQQVVRGDSAAYFCASSPQGGRSQPQHFGDGTRLSIL.

The chain carries TRBV5-1 and TRBJ1-5; 8 bases match TRBD1. Germline CDR1 is SGHRS and CDR2 is YFSETQ. With V trimmed by 4 bases and J by 2 bases, 5 bases remained unmatched. The CDR3 loop spans 15 amino acids. This CDR3 is CASSPGQGGNQPQHF. DNA for the CDR3: TGCGCCAGCAGCCCAGGACAGGGAGGCAATCAGCCCCAGCATTTT.

This rearrangement joins TRBV5-1 to TRBJ1-6; 10 positions agree with TRBD1. This CDR3 spans 16 amino acids. In germline, CDR1 is SGHRS, CDR2 YFSETQ. The junction had 7 bases not matched to a gene; V was cut back by 3 bases and J by 7 bases. The CDR3 here is CASSSGDRGLNSPLHF. The CDR3 DNA reads TGCGCCAGCAGCTCCGGGGACAGGGGCTTAAATTCACCCCTCCACTTT.

The chain joins TRBV5-4 to TRBJ2-2; 9 nucleotides match TRBD1. Germline-derived CDR1 and CDR2 are SGHNT and YYREEE (reference sequence). V lost 4 bases, J lost 7 bases, and 2 bases stayed unmatched. The CDR3 covers 13 residues. The CDR3 spells CASSVDRGGELFF. The CDR3 DNA is TGTGCCAGCAGCGTGGACAGGGGCGGGGAGCTGTTTTTT.

The chain joins TRBV20-1 to TRBJ2-1; 9 bases align to TRBD1. V was clipped by 3 bases and J by 6 bases; unmatched bases: 12. The CDR3 contains 16 residues. Per the germline V gene, CDR1 is DFQATT and CDR2 is SNEGSKA (reference sequence). Here the CDR3 reads CSASGRPGQGPNEQFF. The CDR3 DNA sequence: TGCAGTGCTAGTGGTAGACCGGGACAGGGACCCAATGAGCAGTTCTTC.

V is TRBV3-1 (or the pseudogene TRBV3-2) and J is TRBJ2-1, with D perhaps TRBD2 (5 bases). Deletions cut 1 base from V and 0 bases from J, with 10 bases between. This CDR3 has 16 residues. The germline CDR1 and CDR2 sequences are LGHDT and YNNKEL (reference sequence). The CDR3 bases are TGTGCCAGCAGCCAAGTTACGACTACCTCCTACAATGAGCAGTTCTTC. It translates to CASSQVTTTSYNEQFF.

This rearrangement joins TRBV2 to TRBJ2-5; D might be TRBD2 (5 bases). This CDR3 region has 14 residues. Trimming took 2 bases from V and 1 from J, leaving 8 bases between them. Germline loops: CDR1 SNHLY, CDR2 FYNNEI. CDR3 region: CASSESGFQETQYF. DNA of the CDR3: TGTGCCAGCAGTGAATCGGGGTTCCAAGAGACCCAGTACTTC. Filled out from reference TRBV2 and TRBJ2-5, the complete variable domain reads EPEVTQTPSHQVTQMGQEVILRCVPISNHLYFYWYRQILGQKVEFLVSFYNNEISEKSEIFDDQFSVERPDGSNFTLKIRSTKLEDSAMYFCASSESGFQETQYFGPGTRLLVL.

The CDR3 sequence is CASSLATENQPQHF. DNA of the CDR3: TGTGCCAGCAGCTTAGCGACAGAGAATCAGCCCCAGCATTTT. The chain joins TRBV13 to TRBJ1-5; D might be TRBD1 (5 bases). Germline V gives CDR1 PRHDT, CDR2 FYEKMQ (reference sequence). Trimming took off 1 base at V and 4 bases at J, with 8 bases between the two ends. This CDR3 is built from 14 residues.

The chain couples TRBV24-1 to TRBJ2-1; 7 bases match TRBD2. The CDR3 is made up of 15 amino acids. CDR1 and CDR2 (germline): KGHDR, SFDVKD. The junction had 9 bases not matched to a gene; V was cut back by 4 bases and J by 7 bases. In DNA, the CDR3 is TGTGCCACCAGTGAGTCCCCCGGGGGGAAAAATGAGCAGTTCTTC. It translates to CATSESPGGKNEQFF.

The chain combines TRBV5-1 with TRBJ2-5, with D possibly being TRBD2 (5 bases). V was trimmed by 0 bases and J by 5 bases, leaving 11 bases between them. Germline V gene data show CDR1 as SGHRS and CDR2 as YFSETQ. There are 14 residues in the CDR3. Written as DNA, the CDR3 is TGCGCCAGCAGCTTGGGAGGGAGCAGCGAGACCCAGTACTTC. Translation gives CASSLGGSSETQYF.

This chain uses TRBV9 with TRBJ1-2; D is unresolved. Germline CDR1 is SGDLS and CDR2 is YYNGEE. This CDR3 is 15 amino acids long. Trimming left V 3 bases short and J 5 bases short, with 17 bases between. CDR3 in amino acids: CASSGHLTPLYGYTF. As DNA, the CDR3 is TGTGCCAGCAGCGGCCACCTGACACCCCTTTATGGCTACACCTTC.

In this sample, this clone turned up once. The chain has TRBV10-3 and TRBJ1-4; tentative D call: TRBD1 (6 bases). The CDR3 length is 14 residues. In germline, CDR1 is ENHRY, CDR2 SYGVKD. The V and J ends lost 6 bases and 4 bases respectively, with 12 bases between them. The CDR3 is CAISWGQDNEKLFF. The CDR3 bases are TGTGCCATCAGCTGGGGGCAGGATAATGAAAAACTGTTTTTT.

This chain links TRBV12-5 with TRBJ1-4; TRBD1 aligns across 9 bases. Germline V gene data show CDR1 as LGHNT and CDR2 as FRNRAP. The V and J ends lost 5 bases and 8 bases, in that order; junction bases with no gene match: 6. The CDR3 runs to 14 residues. The CDR3 loop reads CASGRDRVSEKLFF. In DNA, the CDR3 is TGTGCTAGTGGTCGGGACAGGGTATCGGAAAAACTGTTTTTT.

This clone was seen a single time. V gene TRBV11-2 combines with J gene TRBJ2-1; possible D gene TRBD1, 5 bases. This CDR3 spans 18 amino acids. V was cut by 7 bases and J by 6 bases, with 28 bases left in between. Germline-derived CDR1 and CDR2 are SGHAT and FQNNGV. In DNA, the CDR3 is TGTGCCAGCACCTCTTTTGTTAAGGGGCTCTGGAATGCCAATGAGCAGTTCTTC. Its protein product is CASTSFVKGLWNANEQFF.